This T cell receptor beta chain originates from a study of T cell therapy after organ transplantation. Overall study: T cells were expanded 2 to 3 weeks with 30 CMV class I/II epitopes. Responders numbered eight and nonresponders two among ten patients.

Study outcomes and limitations: Minimal repertoire change after therapy followed marked pretherapy expansions in nonresponders.

Method: immunoSEQ multiplex PCR; TCRdb's copy keeps in-frame clones and lacks some. The table lists approximately 3,500 clones, roughly 66% of them singletons. Time point specified: 20-29 weeks after completion of therapy. These patients had received solid-organ transplants and had drug-resistant or recurrent cytomegalovirus. Details on this clone: Its antigen is currently unknown. At one of its ends the junction is not consistent with the germline gene, which may arise from a read error.

Per the germline V gene, CDR1 is MNHEY and CDR2 is SVGAGI. This CDR3 spans 12 amino acids. This sequence joins TRBV6-5 and TRBJ1-1, with D possibly being TRBD1 (6 bases). This receptor was identified in a human patient who had received a solid organ transplant and had CMV disease. Some T cells may be transferred from the graft donor. The material sequenced was CD8+ T cells from blood, taken after autologous CMV-specific T cell therapy. CDR3 protein: CASRKAGAPTIF. CDR3 DNA sequence: TGTGCCAGCAGGAAAGCAGGGGCCCCAACAATCTTT.